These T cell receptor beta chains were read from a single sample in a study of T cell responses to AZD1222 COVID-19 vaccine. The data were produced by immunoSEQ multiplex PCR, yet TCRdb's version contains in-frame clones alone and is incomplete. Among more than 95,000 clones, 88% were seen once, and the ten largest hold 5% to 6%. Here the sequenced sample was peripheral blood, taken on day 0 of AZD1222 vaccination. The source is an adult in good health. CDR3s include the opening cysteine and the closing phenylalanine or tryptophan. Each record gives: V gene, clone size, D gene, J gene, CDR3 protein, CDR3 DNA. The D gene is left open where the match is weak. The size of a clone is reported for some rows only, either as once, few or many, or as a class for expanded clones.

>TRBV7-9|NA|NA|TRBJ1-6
CASSLGSSSYNSPLHF
TGTGCCAGCAGCTTAGGCTCTAGCTCCTATAATTCACCCCTCCACTTT
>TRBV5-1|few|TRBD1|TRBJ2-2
CASSSQGAIAGELFF
TGCGCCAGCAGCTCGCAGGGGGCGATCGCCGGGGAGCTGTTTTTT
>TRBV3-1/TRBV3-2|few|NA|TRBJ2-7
CASSPNPYEQYF
TGTGCCAGCAGCCCCAACCCCTACGAGCAGTACTTC
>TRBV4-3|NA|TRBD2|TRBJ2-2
CASSQDLQTSGGLNTGELFF
TGCGCCAGCAGCCAAGATCTCCAGACTAGCGGGGGCCTGAACACCGGGGAGCTGTTTTTT
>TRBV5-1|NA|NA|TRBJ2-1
CASSFRDFNEQFF
TGCGCCAGCAGCTTTAGGGATTTCAATGAGCAGTTCTTC
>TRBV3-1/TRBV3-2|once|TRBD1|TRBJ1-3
CASSQRTGHGNTIYF
TGTGCCAGCAGCCAGAGGACAGGCCATGGAAACACCATATATTTT
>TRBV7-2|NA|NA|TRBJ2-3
CASSPQTTGMGTDTQYF
TGTGCCAGCAGCCCACAAACTACAGGGATGGGGACAGATACGCAGTATTTT
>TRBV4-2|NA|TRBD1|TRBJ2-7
CASSQDPGQGIVGNTYEQYF
TGTGCCAGCAGCCAAGATCCGGGACAGGGGATCGTTGGGAATACCTACGAGCAGTACTTC
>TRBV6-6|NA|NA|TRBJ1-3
CASRHGTSGNTIYF
TGTGCCAGCAGACACGGGACATCCGGAAACACCATATATTTT
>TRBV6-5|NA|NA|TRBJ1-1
CASRTSGIEAFF
TGTGCCAGCAGGACCTCGGGTATAGAAGCTTTCTTT
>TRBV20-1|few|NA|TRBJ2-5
CSADGETQYF
TGCAGTGCCGACGGAGAGACCCAGTACTTC
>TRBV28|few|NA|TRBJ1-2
CASSLWQGNYGYTF
TGTGCCAGCAGTTTATGGCAGGGGAACTATGGCTACACCTTC
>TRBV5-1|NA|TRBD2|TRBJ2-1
CASSRAGGAYNEQFF
TGCGCCAGCAGCCGAGCGGGAGGAGCCTACAATGAGCAGTTCTTC
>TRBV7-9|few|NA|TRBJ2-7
CASSRVLAAREYEQYF
TGTGCCAGCAGCCGCGTCTTGGCGGCTCGGGAGTACGAGCAGTACTTC
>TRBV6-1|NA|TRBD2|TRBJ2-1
CASSGTLAGVHNEQFF
TGTGCCAGCAGTGGCACACTAGCGGGGGTTCACAATGAGCAGTTCTTC
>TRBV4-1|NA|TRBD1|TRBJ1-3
CASSHGQENSGNTIYF
TGCGCCAGCAGCCATGGACAGGAAAACTCTGGAAACACCATATATTTT
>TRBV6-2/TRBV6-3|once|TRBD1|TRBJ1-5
CASSPDRAAGQPQHF
TGTGCCAGCAGTCCCGACAGGGCTGCAGGACAGCCCCAGCATTTT
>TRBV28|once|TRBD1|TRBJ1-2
CASTMAGQGKANYGYTF
TGTGCCAGCACCATGGCCGGACAGGGGAAAGCTAACTATGGCTACACCTTC
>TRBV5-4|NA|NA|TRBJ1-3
CASSLDLGAGNTIYF
TGTGCCAGCAGCTTGGATCTCGGCGCTGGAAACACCATATATTTT
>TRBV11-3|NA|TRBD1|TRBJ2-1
CASRPGTEYNEQFF
TGTGCCAGCAGACCCGGGACAGAGTACAATGAGCAGTTCTTC
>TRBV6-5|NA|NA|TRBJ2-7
CASSGGPSFTYEQYF
TGTGCCAGCAGCGGCGGACCGTCGTTTACCTACGAGCAGTACTTC
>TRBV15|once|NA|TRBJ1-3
CATSGSPSLWGRGNTIYF
TGTGCCACCAGCGGATCTCCTTCTCTATGGGGGCGAGGAAACACCATATATTTT
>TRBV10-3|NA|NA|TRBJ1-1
CAISESGRDHEAFF
TGTGCCATCAGTGAGTCGGGCAGGGATCATGAAGCTTTCTTT
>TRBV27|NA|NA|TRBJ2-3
CASSLSQVTDTQYF
TGTGCCAGCAGTTTATCCCAGGTCACAGATACGCAGTATTTT
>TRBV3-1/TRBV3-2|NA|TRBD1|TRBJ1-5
CASSLDRAQPQHF
TGTGCCAGCAGCTTAGACAGGGCTCAGCCCCAGCATTTT
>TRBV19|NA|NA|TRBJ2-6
CASSTRDASHSGANVLTF
TGTGCCAGTAGTACCCGGGACGCATCGCACTCTGGGGCCAACGTCCTGACTTTC
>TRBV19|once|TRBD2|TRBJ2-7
CASSIGLAGYEQYF
TGTGCCAGTAGTATCGGACTAGCGGGGTACGAGCAGTACTTC
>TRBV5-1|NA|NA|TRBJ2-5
CASSWGADLGETQYF
TGCGCCAGCAGCTGGGGGGCGGATTTAGGGGAGACCCAGTACTTC